The 15 T cell receptor beta chains below come from one sample, sequenced in a study of cytomegalovirus exposure and HLA in healthy donors. The protocol was immunoSEQ multiplex PCR, while the TCRdb copy is restricted to in-frame clones and leaves out a portion. The sample carries about 75,000 clones, 85% recorded once. The material sequenced was PBMCs. The receptors derive from a man younger than 45 in good health and CMV-seronegative.

This clone was counted a single time. This rearrangement joins TRBV7-3 to TRBJ2-1; D gene uncertain. Trimming removed 4 bases at V and 8 bases at J, with 12 bases between. Germline CDR1 reads SGHTA; CDR2 reads FQGTGA. The CDR3 consists of 13 residues. CDR3 amino acids: CASSSAVRDEQFF. CDR3 coding DNA: TGTGCCAGCAGCTCGGCGGTCCGGGATGAGCAGTTCTTC.

This chain uses TRBV11-2 with TRBJ2-2; D is undetermined. Trimming cost V 2 bases and J 5 bases, with 9 bases left between them. Germline V gives CDR1 SGHAT, CDR2 FQNNGV. This CDR3 comprises 14 residues. CDR3 nucleotides: TGTGCCAGCAGCTTATTGGCAGGAACCGGGGAGCTGTTTTTT. It yields the protein CASSLLAGTGELFF.

The chain uses TRBV30 and TRBJ2-5; D is unclear. Trimming stripped 1 base from V and 4 bases from J, with 4 bases between. The germline gives CDR1 GTSNPN, CDR2 SVGIG (reference sequence). The CDR3 consists of 11 residues. DNA of the CDR3: TGTGCCTGGAGTGGAGGAGAGACCCAGTACTTC. Translated, it gives CAWSGGETQYF.

This clone was detected only a few times. The chain joins TRBV4-2 to TRBJ1-1; D is ambiguous. The germline V and J ends were trimmed by 2 bases and 5 bases, with 9 bases remaining between them. CDR1 is LGHNA, CDR2 YNFKEQ, per germline. The length of the CDR3 is 13 residues. The CDR3 spells CASSQTPGTEAFF. DNA of the CDR3: TGTGCCAGCAGCCAAACACCGGGGACTGAAGCTTTCTTT.

This clone was detected only once. The chain employs TRBV28 and TRBJ2-7; 9 bases fit TRBD1. V was clipped by 6 bases and J by 4 bases; unmatched bases: 10. In germline, CDR1 is MDHEN, CDR2 SYDVKM. The CDR3 covers 15 residues. In DNA, the CDR3 is TGTGCCAGCAGCCAAGCCGGGACAGGGTATTACGAGCAGTACTTC. Translation gives CASSQAGTGYYEQYF.

In DNA form, the CDR3 reads TGTGCCAGCAGCCGGGAGAGCTCCTACGAGCAGTACTTC. Translating gives CASSRESSYEQYF. This chain links TRBV5-4 with TRBJ2-7, with D perhaps TRBD2 (6 bases). V lost 4 bases, J lost 0 bases, and 8 bases lay in between. The CDR3 is 13 residues long. Per germline, CDR1 SGHNT and CDR2 YYREEE (reference sequence). Together with reference TRBV5-4 and TRBJ2-7, the CDR3 gives the full variable domain: ETGVTQSPTHLIKTRGQQVTLRCSSQSGHNTVSWYQQALGQGPQFIFQYYREEENGRGNFPPRFSGLQFPNYSSELNVNALELDDSALYLCASSRESSYEQYFGPGTRLTVT.

The chain couples TRBV1 to TRBJ2-3; TRBD2 is the table's D call and was not checked against the DNA. TRBV1 is recorded as a pseudogene. The length of the CDR3 is 20 residues. CDR3 coding DNA: TGCACCAGCAGCCAAGATCTAAACCAGCGGGGGGGCTCTAGCACAGATACGCAGTATTTT. This codes for CTSSQDLNQRGGSSTDTQYF.

The rearrangement links TRBV29-1 to TRBJ1-2, with D unresolved. Germline V gene sequence: CDR1 SQVTM, CDR2 ANQGSEA. The CDR3 has 13 residues. Trimming shortened V by 0 bases and J by 8 bases, and 13 bases separated the two germline ends. CDR3 amino acids: CSVEDRAATGYTF. Here the CDR3 DNA reads TGCAGCGTTGAAGACAGAGCGGCCACGGGCTACACCTTC.

This clone is a singleton in its sample. The chain employs TRBV2 and TRBJ1-1, with 7 positions matching TRBD1. The V gene end was trimmed by 8 bases and the J gene end by 4 bases; junction bases not matched to a gene: 7. CDR1 SNHLY and CDR2 FYNNEI come from the germline V gene. The CDR3 spans 13 residues. CDR3 protein: CASETGKATEAFF. CDR3 DNA: TGTGCCAGCGAGACAGGGAAGGCCACTGAAGCTTTCTTT.

The V call is TRBV27, the J call TRBJ2-5; 8 bases fit TRBD2. V was clipped by 8 bases and J by 1 base; unmatched bases: 9. This CDR3 is built from 15 residues. Germline assignment: CDR1 MNHEY and CDR2 SMNVEV (reference sequence). CDR3 sequence: CASRTFLAGQETQYF. The CDR3 nucleotides are TGTGCCAGCCGTACCTTCCTAGCGGGCCAAGAGACCCAGTACTTC.

In this sample, this clone turned up a few times. This sequence joins TRBV5-1 and TRBJ2-7, with a weak D call TRBD1 (6 bases). The CDR3 spans 15 residues. V was trimmed by 1 base and J by 1 base, leaving 12 bases between them. In germline, CDR1 is SGHRS, CDR2 YFSETQ. The DNA for the CDR3 is TGCGCCAGCAGCTTGTCAGGGGTGGGTTCCTACGAGCAGTACGTC. This codes for CASSLSGVGSYEQYV.

J is TRBJ2-1 and V is TRBV25-1; D call uncertain. CDR1 is MGHDK, CDR2 SYGVNS, per germline. With 10 bases removed from V and 1 base from J, the gap between germline ends came to 17 bases. The CDR3 has 15 amino acids. In DNA form, the CDR3 reads TGTGCCACCCCTCTCCGCCAGGCATCCTACAATGAGCAGTTCTTC. It translates to CATPLRQASYNEQFF.

The sample holds one count of this clone. The V gene is TRBV4-2, the J gene TRBJ1-5; possibly TRBD1 for D (6 bases). V was shortened by 2 bases and J by 0 bases, with 14 bases between the two germline ends. The CDR3 contains 17 residues. The germline V gene encodes CDR1 LGHNA and CDR2 YNFKEQ. The CDR3 DNA reads TGTGCCAGCAGCCAAAATGACGGACAGAATAGCAATCAGCCCCAGCATTTT. This sequence encodes CASSQNDGQNSNQPQHF.

The gene calls are TRBV18 and TRBJ1-3; perhaps TRBD1 as D (5 bases). CDR1 and CDR2 from the germline V gene are KGHSH and LQKENI. V dropped 2 bases and J dropped 8 bases, with 16 bases sitting between them. This CDR3 spans 15 amino acids. The CDR3 coding sequence is TGTGCCAGCTCACCAGGGACTTCCCGGTGGGACACCATATATTTT. It translates to CASSPGTSRWDTIYF.

The rearrangement uses TRBV10-3 and TRBJ1-5; 7 bases map to TRBD1. V was pared by 10 bases and J by 3 bases, with 6 bases of the junction left unmatched. The CDR3 covers 13 residues. Germline lookup yields CDR1 ENHRY and CDR2 SYGVKD. In DNA, the CDR3 is TGTGCCAGTGGGACAGTAGACAATCAGCCCCAGCATTTT. Residues: CASGTVDNQPQHF.